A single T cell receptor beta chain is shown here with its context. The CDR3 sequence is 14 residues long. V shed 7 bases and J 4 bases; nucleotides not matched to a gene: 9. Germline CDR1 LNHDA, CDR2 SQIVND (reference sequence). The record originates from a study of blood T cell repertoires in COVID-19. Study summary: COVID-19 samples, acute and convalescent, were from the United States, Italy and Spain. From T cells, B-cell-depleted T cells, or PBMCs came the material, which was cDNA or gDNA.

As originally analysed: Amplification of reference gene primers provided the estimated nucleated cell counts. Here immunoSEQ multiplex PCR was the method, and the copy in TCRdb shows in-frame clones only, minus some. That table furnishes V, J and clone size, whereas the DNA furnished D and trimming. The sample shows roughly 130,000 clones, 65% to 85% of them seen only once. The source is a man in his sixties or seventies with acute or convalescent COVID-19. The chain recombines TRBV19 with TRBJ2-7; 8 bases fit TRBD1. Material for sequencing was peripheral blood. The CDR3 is CASIQTGEKYEQYF. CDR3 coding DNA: TGTGCCAGTATCCAGACAGGGGAGAAATACGAGCAGTACTTC. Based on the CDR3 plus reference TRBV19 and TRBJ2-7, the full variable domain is DGGITQSPKYLFRKEGQNVTLSCEQNLNHDAMYWYRQDPGQGLRLIYYSQIVNDFQKGDIAEGYSVSREKKESFPLTVTSAQKNPTAFYLCASIQTGEKYEQYFGPGTRLTVT.